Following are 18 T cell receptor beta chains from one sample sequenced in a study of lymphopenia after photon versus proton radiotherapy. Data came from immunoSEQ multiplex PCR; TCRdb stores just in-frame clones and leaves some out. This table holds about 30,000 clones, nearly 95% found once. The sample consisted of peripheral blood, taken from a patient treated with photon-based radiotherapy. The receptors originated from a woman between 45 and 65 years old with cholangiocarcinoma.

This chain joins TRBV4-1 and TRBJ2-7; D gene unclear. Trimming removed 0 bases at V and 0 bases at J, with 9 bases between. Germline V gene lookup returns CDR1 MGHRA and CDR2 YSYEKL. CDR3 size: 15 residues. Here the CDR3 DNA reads TGCGCCAGCAGCCAAGAGGGATTTTCCTCCTACGAGCAGTACTTC. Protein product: CASSQEGFSSYEQYF.

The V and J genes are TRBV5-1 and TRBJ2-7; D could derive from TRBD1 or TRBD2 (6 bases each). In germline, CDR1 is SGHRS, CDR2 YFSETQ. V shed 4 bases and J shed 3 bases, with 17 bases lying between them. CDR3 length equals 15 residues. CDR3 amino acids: CASSREQGPYYEQYF. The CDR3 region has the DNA TGCGCCAGCAGCCGGGAGCAGGGGCCGTACTACGAGCAGTACTTC.

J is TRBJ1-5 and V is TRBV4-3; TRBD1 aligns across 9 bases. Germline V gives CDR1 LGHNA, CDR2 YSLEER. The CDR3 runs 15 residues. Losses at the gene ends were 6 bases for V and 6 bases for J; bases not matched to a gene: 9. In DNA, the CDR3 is TGCGCCAGCAGTCCGGGACAGGGAGGAAGTCAGCCCCAGCATTTT. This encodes CASSPGQGGSQPQHF.

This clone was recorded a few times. CDR3 protein: CASSPYRHLTNEQFF. The CDR3 DNA follows: TGCGCCAGCAGCCCCTACAGACACCTGACCAATGAGCAGTTCTTC. This chain joins TRBV5-1 and TRBJ2-1, with D hard to call. The V gene lost 4 bases and the J gene lost 6 bases, with 17 bases spanning the gap. The germline V gene has CDR1 SGHRS and CDR2 YFSETQ. CDR3 length equals 15 residues.

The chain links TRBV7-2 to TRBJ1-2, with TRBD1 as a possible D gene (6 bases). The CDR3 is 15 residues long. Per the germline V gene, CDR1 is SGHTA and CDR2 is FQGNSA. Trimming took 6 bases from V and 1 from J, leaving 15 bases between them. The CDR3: CASRGGSGVNYGYTF. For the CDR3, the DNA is TGTGCCAGCAGGGGCGGGTCAGGGGTTAACTATGGCTACACCTTC.

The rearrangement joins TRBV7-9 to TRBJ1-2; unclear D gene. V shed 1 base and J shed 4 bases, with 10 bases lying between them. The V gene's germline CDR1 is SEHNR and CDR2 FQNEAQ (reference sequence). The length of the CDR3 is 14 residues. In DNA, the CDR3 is TGTGCCAGCAGCTTAGGTCACCTCGGCTATGGCTACACCTTC. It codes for CASSLGHLGYGYTF.

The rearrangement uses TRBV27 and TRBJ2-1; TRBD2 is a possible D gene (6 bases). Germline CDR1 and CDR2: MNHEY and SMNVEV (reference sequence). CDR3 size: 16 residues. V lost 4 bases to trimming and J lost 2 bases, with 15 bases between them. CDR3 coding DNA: TGTGCCAGCAGTTACCTTACGACTAGTACCTACAATGAGCAGTTCTTC. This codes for CASSYLTTSTYNEQFF.

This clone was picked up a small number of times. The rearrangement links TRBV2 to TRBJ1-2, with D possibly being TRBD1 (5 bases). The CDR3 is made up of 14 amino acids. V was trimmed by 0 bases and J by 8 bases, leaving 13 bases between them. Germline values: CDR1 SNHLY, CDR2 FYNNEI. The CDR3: CASSEAARVYGYTF. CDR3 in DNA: TGTGCCAGCAGTGAAGCGGCCAGGGTGTACGGCTACACCTTC.

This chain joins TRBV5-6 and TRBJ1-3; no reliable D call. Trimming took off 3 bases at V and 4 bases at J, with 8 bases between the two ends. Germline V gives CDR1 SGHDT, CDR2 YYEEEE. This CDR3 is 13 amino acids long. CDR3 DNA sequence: TGTGCCAGCAGCTCCGCCAACGGAAACACCATATATTTT. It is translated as CASSSANGNTIYF.

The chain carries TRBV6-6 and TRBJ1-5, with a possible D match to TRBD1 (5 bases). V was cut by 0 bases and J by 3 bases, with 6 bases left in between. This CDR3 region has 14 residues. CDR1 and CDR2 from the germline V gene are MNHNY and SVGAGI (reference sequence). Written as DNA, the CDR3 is TGTGCCAGCAGTTACTCAGGGGACAATCAGCCCCAGCATTTT. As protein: CASSYSGDNQPQHF.

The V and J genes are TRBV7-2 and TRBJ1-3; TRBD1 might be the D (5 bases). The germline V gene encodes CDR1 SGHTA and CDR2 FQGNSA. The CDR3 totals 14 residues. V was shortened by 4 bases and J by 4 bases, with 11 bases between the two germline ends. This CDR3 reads CASSSGTGGNTIYF. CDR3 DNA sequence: TGTGCCAGCAGCTCCGGGACTGGGGGAAACACCATATATTTT.

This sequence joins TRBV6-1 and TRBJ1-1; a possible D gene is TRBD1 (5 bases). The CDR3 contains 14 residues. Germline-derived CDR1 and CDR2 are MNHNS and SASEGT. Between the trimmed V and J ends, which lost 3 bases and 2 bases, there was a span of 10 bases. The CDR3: CASSEQGTNTEAFF. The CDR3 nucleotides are TGTGCCAGCAGTGAGCAGGGTACCAACACTGAAGCTTTCTTT.

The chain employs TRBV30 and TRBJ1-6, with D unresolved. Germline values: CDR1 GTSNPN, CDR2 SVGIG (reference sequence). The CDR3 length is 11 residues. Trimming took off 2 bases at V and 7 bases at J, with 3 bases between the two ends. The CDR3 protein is CAWSRNSPLHF. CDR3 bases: TGTGCCTGGAGTCGGAATTCACCCCTCCACTTT.

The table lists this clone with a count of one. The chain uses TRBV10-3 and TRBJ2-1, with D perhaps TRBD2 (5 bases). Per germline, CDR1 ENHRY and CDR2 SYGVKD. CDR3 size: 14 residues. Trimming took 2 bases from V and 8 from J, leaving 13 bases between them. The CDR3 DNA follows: TGTGCCATCAGTGAGAGGGAGTACGGGGATGAGCAGTTCTTC. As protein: CAISEREYGDEQFF.

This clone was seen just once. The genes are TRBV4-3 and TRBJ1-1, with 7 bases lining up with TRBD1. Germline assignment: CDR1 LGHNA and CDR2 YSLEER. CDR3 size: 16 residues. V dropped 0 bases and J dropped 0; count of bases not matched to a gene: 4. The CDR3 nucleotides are TGCGCCAGCAGCCAAGATCGGACAGGAATGAACACTGAAGCTTTCTTT. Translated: CASSQDRTGMNTEAFF.

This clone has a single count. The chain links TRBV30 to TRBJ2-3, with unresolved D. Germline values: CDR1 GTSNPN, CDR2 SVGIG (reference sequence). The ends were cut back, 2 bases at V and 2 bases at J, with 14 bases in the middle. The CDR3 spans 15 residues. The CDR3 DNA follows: TGTGCCTGGAGTATTAACCGGCTTGCCACAGATACGCAGTATTTT. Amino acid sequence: CAWSINRLATDTQYF.

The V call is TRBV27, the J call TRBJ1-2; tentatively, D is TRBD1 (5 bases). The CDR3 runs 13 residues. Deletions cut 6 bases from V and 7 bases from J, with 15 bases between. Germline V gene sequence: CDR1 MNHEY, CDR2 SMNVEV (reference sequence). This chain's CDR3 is CASSSGGGAGYTF. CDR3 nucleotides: TGTGCCAGCAGCTCTGGGGGAGGGGCTGGCTACACCTTC.

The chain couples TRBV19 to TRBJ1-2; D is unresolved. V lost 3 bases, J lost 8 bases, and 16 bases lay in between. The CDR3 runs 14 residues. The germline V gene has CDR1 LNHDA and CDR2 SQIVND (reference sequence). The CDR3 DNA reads TGTGCCAGTAGTATGTCGGGAGACACTGGGGGCTACACCTTC. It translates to CASSMSGDTGGYTF.